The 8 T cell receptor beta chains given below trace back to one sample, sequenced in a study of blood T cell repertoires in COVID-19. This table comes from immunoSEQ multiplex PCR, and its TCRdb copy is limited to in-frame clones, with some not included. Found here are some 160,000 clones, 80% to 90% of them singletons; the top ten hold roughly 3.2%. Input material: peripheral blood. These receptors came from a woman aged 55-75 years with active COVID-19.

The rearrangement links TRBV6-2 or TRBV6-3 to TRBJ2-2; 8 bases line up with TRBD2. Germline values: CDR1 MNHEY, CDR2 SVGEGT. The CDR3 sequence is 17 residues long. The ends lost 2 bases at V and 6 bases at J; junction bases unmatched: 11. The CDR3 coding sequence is TGTGCCAGCAGTTACGGAGCCACTACCGGGAGGGCCGGGGAGCTGTTTTTT. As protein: CASSYGATTGRAGELFF.

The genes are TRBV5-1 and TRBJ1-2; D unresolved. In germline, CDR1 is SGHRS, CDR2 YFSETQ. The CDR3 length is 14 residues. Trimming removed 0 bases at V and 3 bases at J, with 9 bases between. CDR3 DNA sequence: TGCGCCAGCAGCTTGGCCATGGAGTACTATGGCTACACCTTC. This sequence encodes CASSLAMEYYGYTF.

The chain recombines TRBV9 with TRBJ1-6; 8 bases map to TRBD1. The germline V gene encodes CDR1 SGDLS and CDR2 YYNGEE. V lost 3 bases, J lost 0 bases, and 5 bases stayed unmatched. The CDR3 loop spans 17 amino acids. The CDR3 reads CASSGDRRRSYNSPLHF. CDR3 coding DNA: TGTGCCAGCAGCGGGGACAGGAGACGCTCCTATAATTCACCCCTCCACTTT.

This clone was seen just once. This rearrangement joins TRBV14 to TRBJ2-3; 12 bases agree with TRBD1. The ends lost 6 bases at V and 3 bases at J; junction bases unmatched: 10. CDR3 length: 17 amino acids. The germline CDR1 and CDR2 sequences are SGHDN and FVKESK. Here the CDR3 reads CASSLTGQGASTDTQYF. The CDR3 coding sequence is TGTGCCAGCAGTCTTACGGGACAGGGGGCGTCGACAGATACGCAGTATTTT.

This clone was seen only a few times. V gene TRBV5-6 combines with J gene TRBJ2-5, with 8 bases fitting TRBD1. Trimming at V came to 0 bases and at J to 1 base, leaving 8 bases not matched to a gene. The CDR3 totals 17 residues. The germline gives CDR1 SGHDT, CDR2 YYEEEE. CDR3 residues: CASSLALTGGTQETQYF. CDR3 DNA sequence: TGTGCCAGCAGCTTGGCGCTAACAGGGGGGACCCAAGAGACCCAGTACTTC.

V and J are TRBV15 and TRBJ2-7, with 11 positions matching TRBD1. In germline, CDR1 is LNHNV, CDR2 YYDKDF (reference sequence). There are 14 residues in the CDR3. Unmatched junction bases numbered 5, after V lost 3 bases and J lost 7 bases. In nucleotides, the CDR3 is TGTGCCACCAGCAGGGACAGGGGGCAGGATGAGCAGTACTTC. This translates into CATSRDRGQDEQYF.

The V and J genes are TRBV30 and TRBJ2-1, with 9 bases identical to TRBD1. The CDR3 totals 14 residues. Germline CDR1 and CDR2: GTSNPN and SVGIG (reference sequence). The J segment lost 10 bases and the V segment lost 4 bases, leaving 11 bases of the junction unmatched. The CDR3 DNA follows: TGTGCCTGGAATGGACAGGGGCTCTCGGAGGAGCAGTTCTTC. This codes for CAWNGQGLSEEQFF.

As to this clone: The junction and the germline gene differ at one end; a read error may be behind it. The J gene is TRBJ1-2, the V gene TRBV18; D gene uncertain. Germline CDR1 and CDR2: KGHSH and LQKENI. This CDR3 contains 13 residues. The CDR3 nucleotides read TGTGCCAGCTCACAGAGTCAGAACTATGGCTTCACCTTC. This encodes CASSQSQNYGFTF.